Listed below are T cell receptor beta chains from one sample, sequenced in a study of T cell responses to AZD1222 COVID-19 vaccine. Sequencing used immunoSEQ multiplex PCR; TCRdb keeps in-frame clones, though not all of them. The sample yields approximately 150,000 clones, over 75% seen once. Sequencing used peripheral blood, obtained 28 days after the second AZD1222 dose. The receptors stem from an adult who received the AZD1222 COVID-19 vaccine. Each CDR3 is given with its conserved first and last residue. A D gene is named only where the DNA matches it firmly. Expanded clones are given a class, and other clones once, few, many or no size at all.

d_gene	len	v_gene	j_gene	abundance	CDR3aa	CDR3nt
TRBD1	18	TRBV5-5	TRBJ1-3	NA	CASSFTGTGFGSGNTIYF	TGTGCCAGCAGCTTCACCGGGACAGGGTTTGGGTCGGGAAACACCATATATTTT
NA	15	TRBV3-1/TRBV3-2	TRBJ2-3	NA	CASSQNPLSGDTQYF	TGTGCCAGCAGCCAAAACCCCCTCTCGGGGGATACGCAGTATTTT
TRBD1	12	TRBV2	TRBJ2-7	NA	CASRQGDGGQYF	TGTGCCAGCAGACAGGGGGACGGTGGGCAGTACTTC
TRBD2	16	TRBV3-1/TRBV3-2	TRBJ2-3	NA	CASSQVLAASTDTQYF	TGTGCCAGCAGCCAAGTTCTAGCGGCTAGCACAGATACGCAGTATTTT
NA	15	TRBV3-1/TRBV3-2	TRBJ2-2	NA	CASSPPRGNTGELFF	TGTGCCAGCAGCCCCCCTCGTGGGAACACCGGGGAGCTGTTTTTT
NA	13	TRBV5-1	TRBJ2-7	once	CASSLAKGYEQYF	TGCGCCAGCAGCTTGGCCAAAGGGTACGAGCAGTACTTC
NA	14	TRBV30	TRBJ1-1	few	CAWSRGYKNTEAFF	TGTGCCTGGAGTAGAGGGTATAAGAACACTGAAGCTTTCTTT
TRBD2	17	TRBV30	TRBJ2-7	NA	CAWSPQTSGYPSYEQYF	TGTGCCTGGAGTCCGCAGACTAGCGGGTACCCATCCTACGAGCAGTACTTC
TRBD1	14	TRBV4-1	TRBJ1-5	NA	CASSSGTGSQPQHF	TGCGCCAGCAGTTCCGGGACAGGGTCTCAGCCCCAGCATTTT
NA	15	TRBV4-1	TRBJ1-2	NA	CASSQDVGNSYGYTF	TGCGCCAGCAGCCAAGATGTCGGGAATAGCTATGGCTACACCTTC